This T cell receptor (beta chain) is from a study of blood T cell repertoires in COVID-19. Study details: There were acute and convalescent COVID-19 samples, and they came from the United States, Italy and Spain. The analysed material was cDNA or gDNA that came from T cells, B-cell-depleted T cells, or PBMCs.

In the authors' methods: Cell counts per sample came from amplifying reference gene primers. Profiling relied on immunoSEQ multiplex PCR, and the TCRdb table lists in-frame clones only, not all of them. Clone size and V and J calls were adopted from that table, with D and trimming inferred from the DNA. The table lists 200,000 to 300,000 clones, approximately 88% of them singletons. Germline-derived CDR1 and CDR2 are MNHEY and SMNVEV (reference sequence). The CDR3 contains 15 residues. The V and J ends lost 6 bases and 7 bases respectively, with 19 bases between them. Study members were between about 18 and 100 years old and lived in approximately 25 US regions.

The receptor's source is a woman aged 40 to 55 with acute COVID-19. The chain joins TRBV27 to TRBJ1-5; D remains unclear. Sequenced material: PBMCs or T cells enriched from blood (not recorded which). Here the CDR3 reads CASRRRGGIVQPQHF. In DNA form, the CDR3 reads TGTGCCAGCAGGCGACGGGGTGGGATAGTGCAGCCCCAGCATTTT.